These 23 T cell receptor beta chains came from one sample sequenced in a study of cytomegalovirus exposure and HLA in healthy donors. The primer mix had 60 Vbeta and 13 Jbeta primers. This table comes from immunoSEQ multiplex PCR, and its TCRdb copy is limited to in-frame clones, with some not included. The sample consists of tens of thousands of clones, less than 70% of them appearing once. Material: PBMCs. The receptor set was obtained from a human donor in good health.

This chain uses TRBV5-1 with TRBJ2-7; 10 nucleotides match TRBD1. The CDR3 totals 15 residues. Trimming removed 3 bases from V and 2 bases from J; junction bases left unmatched: 5. The germline CDR1 and CDR2 sequences are SGHRS and YFSETQ. CDR3 bases: TGCGCCAGCAGCTCCTGGGACAGGGGTACCTACGAGCAGTACTTC. It specifies CASSSWDRGTYEQYF.

In its sample, this clone was seen a few times. V gene TRBV10-1 combines with J gene TRBJ2-1; TRBD2 matches at 7 bases. The V gene's germline CDR1 is WNHNN and CDR2 SYGVQD (reference sequence). This CDR3 is built from 14 residues. V lost 6 bases, J lost 5 bases, and 7 bases stayed unmatched. The CDR3 DNA sequence: TGCGCCAGCAGGGGACTACGGTGGCACAATGAGCAGTTCTTC. It encodes CASRGLRWHNEQFF.

V gene TRBV7-6 combines with J gene TRBJ2-7, with unresolved D. V shed 1 base and J shed 0 bases, with 7 bases lying between them. This CDR3 has 14 residues. CDR1 and CDR2 from the germline V gene are SGHVS and FNYEAQ. The CDR3 DNA reads as TGTGCCAGCAGCTTAGACGAGCTCTCCTACGAGCAGTACTTC. This sequence encodes CASSLDELSYEQYF.

This rearrangement joins TRBV7-8 to TRBJ2-7, with a tentative D call TRBD2 (6 bases). The CDR3 extends over 13 amino acids. CDR1 and CDR2 (germline): SGHVS, FQNEAQ. The ends were cut back, 5 bases at V and 3 bases at J, with 11 bases in the middle. The CDR3 reads CASSTETSYEQYF. The DNA for the CDR3 is TGTGCCAGCAGCACCGAGACTAGCTACGAGCAGTACTTC.

The rearrangement uses TRBV27 and TRBJ1-1; 7 nucleotides line up with TRBD1. V lost 8 bases and J lost 5; bases outside the gene matches: 11. The CDR3 has 14 residues. Germline V lookup: CDR1 MNHEY, CDR2 SMNVEV (reference sequence). The CDR3 loop reads CASVLYRGGTEAFF. For the CDR3, the DNA is TGTGCCAGCGTACTCTACAGGGGAGGTACTGAAGCTTTCTTT.

The genes are TRBV7-3 and TRBJ2-1, with D perhaps matching TRBD2 (7 bases). The germline gives CDR1 SGHTA, CDR2 FQGTGA. The CDR3 totals 14 residues. The ends were cut back, 3 bases at V and 7 bases at J, with 13 bases in the middle. CDR3 protein: CASSLDGGRNEQFF. Written as DNA, the CDR3 is TGTGCCAGCAGCTTGGACGGGGGGCGGAATGAGCAGTTCTTC.

The chain combines TRBV19 with TRBJ1-1; D might be TRBD1 (5 bases). The ends were cut back, 9 bases at V and 6 bases at J, with 14 bases in the middle. Per germline, CDR1 LNHDA and CDR2 SQIVND (reference sequence). This CDR3 comprises 12 residues. CDR3 sequence (DNA): TGTGCCAGCTCCAGGGTTTTCGCTGAAGCTTTCTTT. Translated: CASSRVFAEAFF.

This clone was detected once. V gene TRBV7-9 combines with J gene TRBJ2-7; no clear D gene. V gave up 5 bases and J gave up 0 bases, with 5 bases separating them. Per germline, CDR1 SEHNR and CDR2 FQNEAQ (reference sequence). This CDR3 region has 12 residues. The CDR3 is CASSPSSYEQYF. CDR3 coding DNA: TGTGCCAGCAGCCCGAGCTCCTACGAGCAGTACTTC.

The V call is TRBV2, the J call TRBJ2-1; 9 bases map to TRBD2. The V gene end was trimmed by 0 bases and the J gene end by 7 bases; junction bases not matched to a gene: 7. Germline V gives CDR1 SNHLY, CDR2 FYNNEI. The CDR3 spans 16 residues. The CDR3 DNA follows: TGTGCCAGCAGTGAAGCAGGCGGGGGGGCCGATAATGAGCAGTTCTTC. Amino acid sequence: CASSEAGGGADNEQFF.

This clone occurred a few times. The chain uses TRBV7-2 and TRBJ2-2; 7 bases fit TRBD1. J lost 2 bases, V lost 5 bases, and 8 bases had no gene match. The CDR3 is 16 amino acids. Germline CDR1 is SGHTA and CDR2 is FQGNSA. CDR3 nucleotides: TGTGCCAGCAGCCGCTCCGGGACAGTCAACACCGGGGAGCTGTTTTTT. Its translation is CASSRSGTVNTGELFF.

The chain couples TRBV6-6 to TRBJ2-2; the match to TRBD2 covers 9 bases. This CDR3 comprises 15 residues. J lost 4 bases, V lost 5 bases, and 5 bases had no gene match. Germline CDR1 MNHNY, CDR2 SVGAGI (reference sequence). CDR3 DNA: TGTGCCAGCAGTCGCGGGGGGGAGGGCACCGGGGAGCTGTTTTTT. The encoded protein is CASSRGGEGTGELFF.

J is TRBJ1-4 and V is TRBV7-2; perhaps TRBD1 as D (6 bases). The CDR3 sequence is 13 residues long. V gave up 1 base and J gave up 7 bases, with 7 bases separating them. Germline lookup yields CDR1 SGHTA and CDR2 FQGNSA. The CDR3 here is CASSLVQGEKLFF. CDR3 in DNA: TGTGCCAGCAGCTTAGTACAGGGTGAAAAACTGTTTTTT.

The table lists this clone with a few counts. V is TRBV2 and J is TRBJ1-2; D is perhaps TRBD1 (5 bases). Between the trimmed V and J ends, which lost 11 bases and 1 base, there was a span of 14 bases. The CDR3 is 13 amino acids. Germline V gene data show CDR1 as SNHLY and CDR2 as FYNNEI. This CDR3 is CAGDGHFNYGYTF. The CDR3 DNA sequence: TGTGCCGGCGACGGACACTTTAACTATGGCTACACCTTC.

A few counts support this clone. The chain is built from TRBV2 and TRBJ1-6; D ambiguous. Trimming shortened V by 7 bases and J by 5 bases, and 12 bases separated the two germline ends. Germline V gene data show CDR1 as SNHLY and CDR2 as FYNNEI. This CDR3 region has 14 residues. CDR3: CASKPRVDNSPLHF. In DNA form, the CDR3 reads TGTGCCAGCAAGCCCCGGGTCGATAATTCACCCCTCCACTTT.

The DNA of the CDR3 is TGTGCCAGCAGCTTGGATCCACAGGGGAATGAGCAGTTCTTC. Translated, it gives CASSLDPQGNEQFF. The genes are TRBV7-7 and TRBJ2-1, with 7 bases fitting TRBD1. The germline CDR1 and CDR2 sequences are SSHAT and FNYEAQ (reference sequence). V lost 3 bases to trimming and J lost 7 bases; unmatched junction nucleotides: 6. The CDR3 has 14 residues.

The rearrangement uses TRBV27 and TRBJ2-1, with D tentatively TRBD2 (6 bases). This CDR3 has 15 residues. Trimming took off 1 base at V and 5 bases at J, with 12 bases between the two ends. Germline-derived CDR1 and CDR2 are MNHEY and SMNVEV (reference sequence). In DNA form, the CDR3 reads TGTGCCAGCAGTTTATTCGGGGACTTTGACAATGAGCAGTTCTTC. Its protein product is CASSLFGDFDNEQFF.

V usage is TRBV28 and J usage is TRBJ1-2; perhaps TRBD1 as D (6 bases). Germline CDR1 MDHEN, CDR2 SYDVKM. The ends were cut back, 5 bases at V and 2 bases at J, with 6 bases in the middle. The length of the CDR3 is 12 residues. The CDR3 bases are TGTGCCAGCAGTCAGGGGAACTATGGCTACACCTTC. Encoded protein: CASSQGNYGYTF.

This sequence joins TRBV14 and TRBJ1-2, with 7 bases aligning to TRBD1. V shed 1 base and J 5 bases; nucleotides not matched to a gene: 4. This CDR3 is built from 14 residues. The V gene's germline CDR1 is SGHDN and CDR2 FVKESK. In nucleotides, the CDR3 is TGTGCCAGCAGCCAAGTAAGGACAGGTTATGGCTACACCTTC. This sequence encodes CASSQVRTGYGYTF.

In its sample, this clone was seen a few times. The chain is built from TRBV7-3 and TRBJ1-1; the D gene is possibly TRBD1 (5 bases). In germline, CDR1 is SGHTA, CDR2 FQGTGA. V gave up 0 bases and J gave up 4 bases, with 15 bases separating them. The length of the CDR3 is 16 residues. CDR3 amino acids: CASSLTAPGPGTEAFF. The CDR3 DNA reads TGTGCCAGCAGCTTAACCGCCCCAGGGCCGGGCACTGAAGCTTTCTTT.

With regard to this clone: Other nucleotide sequences in the sample specify the same CDR3. This chain links TRBV6-5 with TRBJ1-2, with 7 bases that match TRBD1. The CDR3 contains 13 residues. Germline V gives CDR1 MNHEY, CDR2 SVGAGI. V dropped 7 bases and J dropped 2; count of bases not matched to a gene: 4. The CDR3 sequence is CASKPGQNYGYTF. Here the CDR3 DNA reads TGTGCCAGCAAACCGGGACAGAACTATGGCTACACCTTC.

The chain uses TRBV6-1 and TRBJ1-2, with 7 bases aligning to TRBD1. CDR1 MNHNS and CDR2 SASEGT come from the germline V gene. This CDR3 has 13 amino acids. V was pared by 6 bases and J by 5 bases, with 6 bases of the junction left unmatched. CDR3 region: CASRVGQVYGYTF. CDR3 nucleotide sequence: TGTGCCAGCAGGGTTGGACAGGTTTATGGCTACACCTTC.

This clone was observed once. The rearrangement links TRBV7-8 to TRBJ2-1; 12 bases are a match to TRBD1. This CDR3 comprises 16 residues. With 2 bases clipped from V and 7 bases from J, the junction kept 6 bases outside the gene matches. The germline gives CDR1 SGHVS, CDR2 FQNEAQ. CDR3 DNA sequence: TGTGCCAGCAGCTTATCCGGGACAGGGGGCCTGAATGAGCAGTTCTTC. Encoded protein: CASSLSGTGGLNEQFF.

This chain uses TRBV5-4 with TRBJ2-3, with 10 bases that match TRBD2. Germline-derived CDR1 and CDR2 are SGHNT and YYREEE (reference sequence). V trimming: 4 bases; J trimming: 0 bases; junction bases outside the gene matches: 5. This CDR3 region has 16 residues. In nucleotides, the CDR3 is TGTGCCAGCAGCGTTCCGACTAGCGGGAGCACAGATACGCAGTATTTT. Its protein product is CASSVPTSGSTDTQYF.